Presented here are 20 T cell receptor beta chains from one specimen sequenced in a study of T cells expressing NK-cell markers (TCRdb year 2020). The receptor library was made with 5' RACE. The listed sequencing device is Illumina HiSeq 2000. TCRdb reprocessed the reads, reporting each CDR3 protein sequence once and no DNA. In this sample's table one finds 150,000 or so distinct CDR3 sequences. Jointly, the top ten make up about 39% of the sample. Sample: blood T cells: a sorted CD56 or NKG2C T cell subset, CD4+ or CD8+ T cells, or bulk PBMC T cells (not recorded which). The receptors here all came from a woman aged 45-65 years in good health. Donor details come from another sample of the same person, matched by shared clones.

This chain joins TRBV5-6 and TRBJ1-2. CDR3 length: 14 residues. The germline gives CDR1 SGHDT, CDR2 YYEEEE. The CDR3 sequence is CASSLVPESYGYTF.

CDR3 sequence reads: CASNRGGSTGELFF. The chain is built from TRBV7-6 and TRBJ2-2; TCRdb's assignment of TRBD1 cannot be checked, as there is no DNA. Germline CDR1 SGHVS, CDR2 FNYEAQ. The CDR3 loop spans 14 amino acids.

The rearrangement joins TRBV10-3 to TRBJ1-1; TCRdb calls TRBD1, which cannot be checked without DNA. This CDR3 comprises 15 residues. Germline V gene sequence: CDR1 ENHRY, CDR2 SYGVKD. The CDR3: CAISDGGAMNTEAFF.

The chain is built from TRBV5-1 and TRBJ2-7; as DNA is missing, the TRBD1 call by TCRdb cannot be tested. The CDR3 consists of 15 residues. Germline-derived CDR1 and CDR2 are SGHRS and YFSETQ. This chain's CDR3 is CASGPGVAFPYEQYF.

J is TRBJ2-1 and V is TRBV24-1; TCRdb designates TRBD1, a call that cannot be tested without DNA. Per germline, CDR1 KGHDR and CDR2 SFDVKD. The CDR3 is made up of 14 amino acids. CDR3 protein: CATERTGGLGEQFF.

The CDR3 is CASISPDGYTF. The chain combines TRBV19 with TRBJ1-2; checking the TCRdb D call of TRBD1 is not possible without DNA. The CDR3 runs 11 residues. CDR1 LNHDA and CDR2 SQIVND come from the germline V gene (reference sequence).

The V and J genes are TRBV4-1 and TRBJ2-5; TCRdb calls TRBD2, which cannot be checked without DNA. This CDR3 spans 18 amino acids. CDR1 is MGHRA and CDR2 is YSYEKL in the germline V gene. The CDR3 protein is CASSQGTTKQRSGETQYF.

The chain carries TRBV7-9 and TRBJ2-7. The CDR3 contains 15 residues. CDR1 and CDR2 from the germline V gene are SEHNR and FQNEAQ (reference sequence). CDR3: CASSSTGRSSYEQYF.

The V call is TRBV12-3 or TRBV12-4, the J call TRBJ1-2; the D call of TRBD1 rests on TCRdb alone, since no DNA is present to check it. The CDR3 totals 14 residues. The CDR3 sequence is CASSPGGGNYGYTF.

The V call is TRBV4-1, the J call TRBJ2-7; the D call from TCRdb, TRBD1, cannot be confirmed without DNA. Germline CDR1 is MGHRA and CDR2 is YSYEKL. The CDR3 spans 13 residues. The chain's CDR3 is CASSPGQAYEQYF.

CDR3: CASSQDSPGTSGRNEQFF. The chain links TRBV4-1 to TRBJ2-1; TCRdb names TRBD2, which stays unverified in the absence of DNA. This CDR3 spans 18 amino acids. Germline lookup yields CDR1 MGHRA and CDR2 YSYEKL.

CDR3: CASTLGSPVENIQYF. This chain joins TRBV12-3 or TRBV12-4 and TRBJ2-4. This CDR3 region has 15 residues.

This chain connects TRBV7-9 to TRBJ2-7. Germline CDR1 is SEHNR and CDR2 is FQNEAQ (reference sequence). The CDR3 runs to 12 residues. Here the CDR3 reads CASSLPAGEQYF.

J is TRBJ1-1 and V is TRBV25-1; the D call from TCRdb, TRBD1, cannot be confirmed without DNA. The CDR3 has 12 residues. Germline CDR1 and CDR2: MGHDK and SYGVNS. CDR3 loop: CASRYGASEAFF.

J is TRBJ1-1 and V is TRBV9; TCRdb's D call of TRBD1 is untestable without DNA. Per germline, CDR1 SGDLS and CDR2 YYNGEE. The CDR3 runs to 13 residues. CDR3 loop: CASSGGQSTEAFF.

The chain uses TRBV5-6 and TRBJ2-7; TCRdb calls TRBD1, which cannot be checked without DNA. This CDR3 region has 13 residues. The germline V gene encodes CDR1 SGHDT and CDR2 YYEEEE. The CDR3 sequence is CASIRQGSYEQYF.

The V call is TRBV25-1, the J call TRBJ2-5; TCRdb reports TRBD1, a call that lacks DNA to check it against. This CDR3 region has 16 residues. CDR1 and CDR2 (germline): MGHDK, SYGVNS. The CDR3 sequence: CASSDEAAGAQETQYF.

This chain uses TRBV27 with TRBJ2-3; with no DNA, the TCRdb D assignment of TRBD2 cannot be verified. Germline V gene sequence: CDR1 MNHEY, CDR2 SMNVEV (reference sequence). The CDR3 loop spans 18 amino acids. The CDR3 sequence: CASSPGLAGGPGADTQYF.

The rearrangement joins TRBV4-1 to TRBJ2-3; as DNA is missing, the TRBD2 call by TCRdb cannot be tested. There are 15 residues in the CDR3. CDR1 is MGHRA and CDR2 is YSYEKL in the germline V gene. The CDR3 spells CASSQRERGTDTQYF.

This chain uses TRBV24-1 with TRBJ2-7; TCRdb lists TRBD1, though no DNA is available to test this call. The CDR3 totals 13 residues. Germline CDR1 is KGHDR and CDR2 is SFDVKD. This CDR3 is CATSDYRGYEQYF.